The 18 T cell receptor beta chains listed next were all sequenced from one sample in a study of OX40 agonist ivuxolimab in advanced cancers. The method was the immunoSEQ multiplex PCR assay. The clones in this table, taken by TCRdb from immuneACCESS, are in-frame only. Not every clone is retained; where verified, under half of the shortfall comes from an unresolved V gene, and the cause of the rest is unknown. In all, the sample holds around 26,000 clones, and more than 70% of those were seen once. The leading ten clones occupy roughly 26% of the sample. The sequenced sample was CD4+ or CD8+ T cells sorted from blood, obtained in a trial of the OX40 agonist ivuxolimab. All receptors derive from an adult with an advanced solid tumor such as melanoma, head and neck, liver or kidney cancer.

The V gene is TRBV27, the J gene TRBJ1-2; a possible D gene is TRBD1 (5 bases). The CDR3 contains 14 residues. V lost 3 bases, J lost 4 bases, and 12 bases lay in between. Per germline, CDR1 MNHEY and CDR2 SMNVEV (reference sequence). The DNA for the CDR3 is TGTGCCAGCAGTTTTGGGGGGATTTCCTATGGCTACACCTTC. It translates to CASSFGGISYGYTF.

The chain carries TRBV9 and TRBJ2-7; D is uncertain. The CDR3 runs to 11 residues. Germline V gives CDR1 SGDLS, CDR2 YYNGEE. V lost 6 bases and J lost 4, with 8 bases in between. The CDR3 loop reads CASNHPYEQYF. The CDR3 DNA follows: TGTGCCAGCAACCACCCGTACGAGCAGTACTTC.

The count of this clone is one. The chain links TRBV6-1 to TRBJ2-2, with a tentative D call TRBD2 (6 bases). The CDR3 loop spans 12 amino acids. CDR1 is MNHNS and CDR2 is SASEGT in the germline V gene. V was clipped by 6 bases and J by 6 bases, with 8 bases between them. The DNA for the CDR3 is TGTGCCAGCAGAGGAGGGCCCGGGGAGCTGTTTTTT. Translating gives CASRGGPGELFF.

The chain has TRBV7-9 and TRBJ2-7; the match to TRBD1 covers 7 bases. The CDR3 is made up of 12 amino acids. Germline loops: CDR1 SEHNR, CDR2 FQNEAQ (reference sequence). J gave up 10 bases and V 6 bases, and 9 bases lay outside the gene matches. The CDR3 region has the DNA TGTGCCAGCAGTGATGGACAGGCGGGTCAGTACTTC. Translated, it gives CASSDGQAGQYF.

The CDR3 sequence is CASSLVGGGPSEQFF. CDR3 DNA: TGTGCCAGCAGCTTAGTTGGCGGGGGCCCCAGTGAGCAGTTCTTC. The chain employs TRBV7-8 and TRBJ2-1; D is possibly TRBD2 (7 bases). The CDR3 sequence is 15 residues long. Trimming took off 1 base at V and 9 bases at J, with 16 bases between the two ends. Germline values: CDR1 SGHVS, CDR2 FQNEAQ.

V gene TRBV7-9 combines with J gene TRBJ2-1, with no clear D. The CDR3 length is 13 residues. Trimming left V 2 bases short and J 4 bases short, with 6 bases between. Germline V gives CDR1 SEHNR, CDR2 FQNEAQ (reference sequence). The CDR3 DNA reads TGTGCCAGCAGCTTATTCGGGTACAATGAGCAGTTCTTC. Translating it yields CASSLFGYNEQFF.

This clone has a handful of counts. The rearrangement joins TRBV7-6 to TRBJ2-7; the D is unclear. The CDR3 has 14 amino acids. The V gene's germline CDR1 is SGHVS and CDR2 FNYEAQ. Deletions cut 2 bases from V and 0 bases from J, with 8 bases between. This CDR3 reads CASSLQPGSYEQYF. The CDR3 coding sequence is TGTGCCAGCAGCTTACAGCCAGGCTCCTACGAGCAGTACTTC.

The chain is built from TRBV30 and TRBJ1-6; D not certain. The CDR3 has 14 residues. Germline CDR1 reads GTSNPN; CDR2 reads SVGIG (reference sequence). V was shortened by 0 bases and J by 7 bases, with 10 bases between the two germline ends. For the CDR3, the DNA is TGTGCCTGGAGTGTAGTCGGGGTCAATTCACCCCTCCACTTT. Its protein is CAWSVVGVNSPLHF.

The chain combines TRBV20-1 with TRBJ2-2, with D unclear. The CDR3 runs 10 residues. The V end was cut by 7 bases, the J end by 3 bases, with 3 bases between. Germline lookup yields CDR1 DFQATT and CDR2 SNEGSKA (reference sequence). Written as DNA, the CDR3 is TGCAGTGTTTACACCGGGGAGCTGTTTTTT. Amino acid sequence: CSVYTGELFF.

This clone showed up just once. The chain has TRBV11-2 and TRBJ2-7; D might be TRBD2 (5 bases). Germline V gene sequence: CDR1 SGHAT, CDR2 FQNNGV. The length of the CDR3 is 14 residues. The V end lost 1 base, the J end lost 0 bases, and 7 bases lay between the germline ends. The CDR3 DNA sequence: TGTGCCAGCAGCTTAGGAGGGAGCTCCTACGAGCAGTACTTC. Translated: CASSLGGSSYEQYF.

Concerning this clone: A junction end diverges from the germline sequence, so it may reflect a read error. In DNA form, the CDR3 reads TGTGCCAGCAGTTACTCGGGTGAGCAGTTCTTC. Translating it yields CASSYSGEQFF. The rearrangement joins TRBV6-4 to TRBJ2-1; no firm D call. This CDR3 region has 11 residues. The germline V gene encodes CDR1 MRHNA and CDR2 SNTAGT.

The J gene is TRBJ1-2, the V gene TRBV27, with a possible D match to TRBD1 (5 bases). V was clipped by 3 bases and J by 6 bases, with 11 bases between them. Germline V gene lookup returns CDR1 MNHEY and CDR2 SMNVEV (reference sequence). The CDR3 runs 13 residues. The chain's CDR3 is CASSFFQGDGYTF. CDR3 bases: TGTGCCAGCAGTTTCTTTCAGGGTGATGGCTACACCTTC.

The J gene is TRBJ2-1, the V gene TRBV9; tentative D call: TRBD1 (7 bases). The CDR3 has 17 residues. The germline V gene encodes CDR1 SGDLS and CDR2 YYNGEE. V shed 0 bases and J shed 0 bases, with 13 bases lying between them. The CDR3 protein is CASSVGRGLGSYNEQFF. The CDR3 bases are TGTGCCAGCAGCGTAGGGAGGGGGCTGGGCTCCTACAATGAGCAGTTCTTC.

The CDR3 is CASSLALGTEAFF. As DNA, the CDR3 is TGTGCCAGCAGCTTAGCTCTTGGGACTGAAGCTTTCTTT. The rearrangement links TRBV7-2 to TRBJ1-1; D gene uncertain. V shed 0 bases and J shed 5 bases, with 7 bases lying between them. CDR3 length: 13 amino acids. Per the germline V gene, CDR1 is SGHTA and CDR2 is FQGNSA.

This clone was recorded a few times. The gene calls are TRBV10-1 and TRBJ2-7; unclear D gene. The CDR3 consists of 11 residues. V dropped 2 bases and J dropped 6 bases, with 5 bases sitting between them. CDR1 is WNHNN, CDR2 SYGVQD, per germline (reference sequence). The CDR3 protein is CASSEGGEQYF. In DNA, the CDR3 is TGCGCCAGCAGTGAGGGCGGCGAGCAGTACTTC.

The J gene is TRBJ2-3, the V gene TRBV6-5, with 7 positions matching TRBD2. The V segment lost 4 bases and the J segment 2 bases; nucleotides outside the gene matches: 6. The germline V gene encodes CDR1 MNHEY and CDR2 SVGAGI. CDR3 length: 15 amino acids. In DNA form, the CDR3 reads TGTGCCAGCAGTTTAGAGGGACTACTCACAGATACGCAGTATTTT. The encoded protein is CASSLEGLLTDTQYF.

The genes are TRBV9 and TRBJ1-2, with D possibly being TRBD1 (6 bases). The germline V and J ends were trimmed by 3 bases and 0 bases, with 12 bases remaining between them. The CDR3 totals 15 residues. CDR1 is SGDLS, CDR2 YYNGEE, per germline. CDR3 protein: CASSGRQETNYGYTF. Written as DNA, the CDR3 is TGTGCCAGCAGCGGACGACAGGAGACTAACTATGGCTACACCTTC.

The chain uses TRBV7-3 and TRBJ2-1; D possibly corresponds to TRBD1 (6 bases). The germline V gene has CDR1 SGHTA and CDR2 FQGTGA. The V gene lost 5 bases and the J gene lost 6 bases, with 8 bases spanning the gap. The CDR3 sequence is 12 residues long. The CDR3 here is CASSPGVNEQFF. As DNA, the CDR3 is TGTGCCAGCAGCCCAGGGGTCAATGAGCAGTTCTTC.